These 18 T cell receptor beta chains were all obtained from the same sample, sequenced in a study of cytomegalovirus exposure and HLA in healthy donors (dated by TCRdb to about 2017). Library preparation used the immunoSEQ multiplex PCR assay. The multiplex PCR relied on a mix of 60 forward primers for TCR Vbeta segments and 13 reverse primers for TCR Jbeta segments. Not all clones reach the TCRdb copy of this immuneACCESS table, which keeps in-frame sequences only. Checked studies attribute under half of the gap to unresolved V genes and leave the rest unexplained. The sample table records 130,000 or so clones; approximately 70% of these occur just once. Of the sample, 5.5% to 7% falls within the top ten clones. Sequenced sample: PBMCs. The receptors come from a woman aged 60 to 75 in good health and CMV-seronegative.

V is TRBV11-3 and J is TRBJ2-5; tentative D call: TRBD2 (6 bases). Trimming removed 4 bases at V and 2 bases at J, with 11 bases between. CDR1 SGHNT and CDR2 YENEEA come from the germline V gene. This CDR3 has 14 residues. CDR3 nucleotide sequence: TGTGCCAGCAGCTCATCGCGGGGTCAAGAGACCCAGTACTTC. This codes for CASSSSRGQETQYF.

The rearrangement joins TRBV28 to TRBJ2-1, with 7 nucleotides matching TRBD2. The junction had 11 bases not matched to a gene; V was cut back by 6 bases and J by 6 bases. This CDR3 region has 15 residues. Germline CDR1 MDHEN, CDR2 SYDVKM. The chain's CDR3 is CASSHPSGSGNEQFF. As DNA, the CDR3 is TGTGCCAGCAGCCACCCTAGCGGTTCGGGCAATGAGCAGTTCTTC. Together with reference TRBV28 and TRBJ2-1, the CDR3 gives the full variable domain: DVKVTQSSRYLVKRTGEKVFLECVQDMDHENMFWYRQDPGLGLRLIYFSYDVKMKEKGDIPEGYSVSREKKERFSLILESASTNQTSMYLCASSHPSGSGNEQFFGPGTRLTVL.

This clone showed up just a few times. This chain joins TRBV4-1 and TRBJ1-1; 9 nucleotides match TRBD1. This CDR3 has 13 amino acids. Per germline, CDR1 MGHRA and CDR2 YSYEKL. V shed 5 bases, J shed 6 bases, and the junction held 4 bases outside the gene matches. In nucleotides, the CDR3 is TGCGCCAGCAGCAGACAGGGGGTACCTGAAGCTTTCTTT. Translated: CASSRQGVPEAFF.

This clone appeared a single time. The CDR3 loop is CASSVVGQAAYNEQFF. The CDR3 bases are TGTGCCAGCAGCGTAGTTGGGCAGGCAGCCTACAATGAGCAGTTCTTC. V is TRBV9 and J is TRBJ2-1; no firm D call. This CDR3 region has 16 residues. V was cut by 0 bases and J by 2 bases, with 12 bases left in between. Germline V gene sequence: CDR1 SGDLS, CDR2 YYNGEE.

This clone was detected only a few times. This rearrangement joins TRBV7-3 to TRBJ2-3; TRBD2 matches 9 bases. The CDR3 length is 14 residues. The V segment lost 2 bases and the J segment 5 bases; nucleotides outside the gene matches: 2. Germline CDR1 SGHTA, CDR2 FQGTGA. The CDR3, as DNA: TGTGCCAGCAGCTTAGCGGGGGGGCGAGATACGCAGTATTTT. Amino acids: CASSLAGGRDTQYF.

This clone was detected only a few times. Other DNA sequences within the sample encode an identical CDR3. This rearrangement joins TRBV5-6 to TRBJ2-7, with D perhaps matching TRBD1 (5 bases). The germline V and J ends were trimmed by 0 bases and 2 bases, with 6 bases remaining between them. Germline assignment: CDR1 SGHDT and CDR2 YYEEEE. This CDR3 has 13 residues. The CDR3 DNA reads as TGTGCCAGCAGCTTGGGGGGCCCCTACGAGCAGTACTTC. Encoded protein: CASSLGGPYEQYF.

CDR3 protein: CASSPQGREQYF. CDR3 sequence (DNA): TGTGCCAGCTCACCTCAGGGTCGCGAGCAGTACTTC. The V call is TRBV18, the J call TRBJ2-7, with a tentative D call TRBD1 (5 bases). V gave up 3 bases and J gave up 6 bases, with 9 bases separating them. The CDR3 spans 12 residues. Germline V gene lookup returns CDR1 KGHSH and CDR2 LQKENI.

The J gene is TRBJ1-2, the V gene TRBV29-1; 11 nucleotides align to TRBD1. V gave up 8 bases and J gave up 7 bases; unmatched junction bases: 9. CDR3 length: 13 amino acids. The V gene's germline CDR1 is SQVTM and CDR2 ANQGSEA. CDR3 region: CSTWDRGLSGYTF. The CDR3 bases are TGCAGCACGTGGGACAGGGGGTTAAGTGGCTACACCTTC.

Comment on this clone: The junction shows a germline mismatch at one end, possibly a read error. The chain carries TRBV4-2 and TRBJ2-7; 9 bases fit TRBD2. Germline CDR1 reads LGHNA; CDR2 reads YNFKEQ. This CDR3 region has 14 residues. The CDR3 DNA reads TGTGCCAGCAGCCAAGATCGAAGCGGGAGGAGTTTGAACTTC. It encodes CASSQDRSGRSLNF.

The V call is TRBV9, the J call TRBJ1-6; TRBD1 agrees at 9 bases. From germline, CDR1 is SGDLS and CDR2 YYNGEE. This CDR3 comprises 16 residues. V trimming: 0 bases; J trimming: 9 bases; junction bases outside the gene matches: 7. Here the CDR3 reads CASSVGLGTGSSPLHF. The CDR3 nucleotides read TGTGCCAGCAGCGTAGGCCTAGGGACAGGGAGTTCACCCCTCCACTTT.

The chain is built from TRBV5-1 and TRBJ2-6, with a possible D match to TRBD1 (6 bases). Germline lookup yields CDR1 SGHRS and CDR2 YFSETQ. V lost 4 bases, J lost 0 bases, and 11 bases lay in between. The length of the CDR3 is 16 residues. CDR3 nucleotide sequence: TGCGCCAGCAGCGCCGGACAGCACTCTGGGGCCAACGTCCTGACTTTC. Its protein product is CASSAGQHSGANVLTF.

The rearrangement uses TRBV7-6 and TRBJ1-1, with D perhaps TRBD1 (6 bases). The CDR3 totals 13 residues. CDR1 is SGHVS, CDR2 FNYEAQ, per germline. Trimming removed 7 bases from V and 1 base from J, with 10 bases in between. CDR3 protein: CASKGGANTEAFF. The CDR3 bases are TGTGCCAGCAAGGGGGGGGCGAACACTGAAGCTTTCTTT.

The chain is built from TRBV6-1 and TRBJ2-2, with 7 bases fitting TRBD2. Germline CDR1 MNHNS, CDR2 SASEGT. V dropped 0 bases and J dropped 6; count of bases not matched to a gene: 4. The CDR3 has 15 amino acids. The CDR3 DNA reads TGTGCCAGCAGTGAAGCTTTGGGGGGGGCCGGGGAGCTGTTTTTT. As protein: CASSEALGGAGELFF.

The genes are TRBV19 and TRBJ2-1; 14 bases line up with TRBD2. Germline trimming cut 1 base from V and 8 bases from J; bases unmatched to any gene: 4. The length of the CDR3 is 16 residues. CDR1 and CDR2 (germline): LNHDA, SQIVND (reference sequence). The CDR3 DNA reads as TGTGCCAGTAGTATAGCCCGACTAGCGGGAGGGTATGAGCAGTTCTTC. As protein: CASSIARLAGGYEQFF.

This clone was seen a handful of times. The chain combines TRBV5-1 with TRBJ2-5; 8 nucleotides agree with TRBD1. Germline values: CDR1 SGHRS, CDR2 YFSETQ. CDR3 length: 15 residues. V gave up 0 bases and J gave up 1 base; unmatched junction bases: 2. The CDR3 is CASSLADRGQETQYF. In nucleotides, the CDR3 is TGCGCCAGCAGCTTGGCCGACAGGGGCCAAGAGACCCAGTACTTC.

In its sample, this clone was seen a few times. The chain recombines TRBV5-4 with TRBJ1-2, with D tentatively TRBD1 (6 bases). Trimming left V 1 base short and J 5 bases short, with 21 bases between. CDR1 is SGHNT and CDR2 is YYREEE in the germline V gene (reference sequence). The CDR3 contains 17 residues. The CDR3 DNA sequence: TGTGCCAGCAGCTTGTCCCTACGGATAACAGGGTCATATGGCTACACCTTC. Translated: CASSLSLRITGSYGYTF.

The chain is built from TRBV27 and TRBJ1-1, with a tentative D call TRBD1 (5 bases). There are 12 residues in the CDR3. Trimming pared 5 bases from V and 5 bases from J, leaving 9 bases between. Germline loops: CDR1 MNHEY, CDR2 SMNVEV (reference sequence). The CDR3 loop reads CASSRGGTEAFF. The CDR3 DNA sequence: TGTGCCAGCAGTCGGGGGGGAACTGAAGCTTTCTTT.

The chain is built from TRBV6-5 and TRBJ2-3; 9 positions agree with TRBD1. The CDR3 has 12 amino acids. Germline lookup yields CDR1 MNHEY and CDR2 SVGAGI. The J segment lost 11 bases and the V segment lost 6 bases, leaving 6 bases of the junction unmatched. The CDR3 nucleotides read TGTGCCAGCAGGAGACAGGGGGGAGGGCAGTATTTT. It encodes CASRRQGGGQYF.